This record concerns one TCR beta chain sequence. These data originate in a study of T cell changes during pregnancy in multiple sclerosis. This CDR3 contains 16 residues. The V segment lost 1 base and the J segment 0 bases; nucleotides outside the gene matches: 3. The V gene's germline CDR1 is KGHSH and CDR2 LQKENI. Produced via immunoSEQ multiplex PCR; TCRdb's table is partial and in-frame only. Among approximately 92,000 clones, approximately 95% were seen once, and the ten largest hold more than 0.75%. The chain uses TRBV18 and TRBJ1-1, with TRBD1 identical over 9 bases. The sample in question was peripheral blood, obtained after pregnancy. This receptor was taken from a female donor with multiple sclerosis, enrolled in a pregnancy study. The CDR3 DNA reads as TGTGCCAGCTCACCACGGGACAGGGAATTGAACACTGAAGCTTTCTTT. Its protein is CASSPRDRELNTEAFF.